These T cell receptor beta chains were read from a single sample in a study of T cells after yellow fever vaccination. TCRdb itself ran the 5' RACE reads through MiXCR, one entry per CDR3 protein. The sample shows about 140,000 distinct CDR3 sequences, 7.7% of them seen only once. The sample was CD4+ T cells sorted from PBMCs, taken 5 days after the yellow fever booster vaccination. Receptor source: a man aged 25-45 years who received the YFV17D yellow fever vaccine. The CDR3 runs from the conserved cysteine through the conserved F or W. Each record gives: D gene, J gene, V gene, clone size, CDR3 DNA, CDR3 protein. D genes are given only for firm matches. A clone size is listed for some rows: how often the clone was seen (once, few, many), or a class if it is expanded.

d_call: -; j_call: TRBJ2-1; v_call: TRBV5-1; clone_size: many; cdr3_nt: TGCGCCAGCAGCGCGGGGACTTTGGGGAATGAGCAGTTCTTC; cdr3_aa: CASSAGTLGNEQFF
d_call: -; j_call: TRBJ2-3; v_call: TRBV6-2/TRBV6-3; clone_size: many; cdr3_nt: TGTGCCAGCAGCTCCGTCTACCAATCCACAGATACGCAGTATTTT; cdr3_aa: CASSSVYQSTDTQYF
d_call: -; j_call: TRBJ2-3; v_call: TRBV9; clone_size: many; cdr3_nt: TGTGCCAGCAGCGACGCCCGGGGCCTTGGGGCTGGCACAGATACGCAGTATTTT; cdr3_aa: CASSDARGLGAGTDTQYF
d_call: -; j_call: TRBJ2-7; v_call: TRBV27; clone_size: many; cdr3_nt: TGTGCCAGCAGCCCCGGTCTAGCGCATCGCGCCGAGCAGTACTTC; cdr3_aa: CASSPGLAHRAEQYF
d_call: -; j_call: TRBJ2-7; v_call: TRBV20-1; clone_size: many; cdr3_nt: TGCAGTGCTGGCCTAAGGGGCGAGCAGTACTTC; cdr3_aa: CSAGLRGEQYF
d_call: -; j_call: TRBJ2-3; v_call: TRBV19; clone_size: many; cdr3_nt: TGTGCCAGTAGTATTAGTTCCGTCCCCACAGATACGCAGTATTTT; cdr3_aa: CASSISSVPTDTQYF
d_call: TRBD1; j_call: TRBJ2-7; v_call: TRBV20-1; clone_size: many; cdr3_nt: TGCAGTGCGCCGGACAGGGGCCACTTAAGCTCCTACGAGCAGTACTTC; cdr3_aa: CSAPDRGHLSSYEQYF
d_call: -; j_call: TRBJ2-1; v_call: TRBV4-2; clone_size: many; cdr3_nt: TGTGCCAGCAGCCAAGAGAGTGAGCAGTTCTTC; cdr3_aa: CASSQESEQFF
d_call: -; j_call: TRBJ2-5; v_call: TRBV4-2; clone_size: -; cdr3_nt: TGTGCCATGGGCCCGGGGCAGGAGAAGACCCAGTACTTC; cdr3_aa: CAMGPGQEKTQYF
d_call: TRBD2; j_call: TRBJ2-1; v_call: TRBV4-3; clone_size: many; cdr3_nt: TGCGCCAGCAGCGGGACTAGCGGCCATGAGCAGTTCTTC; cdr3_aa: CASSGTSGHEQFF